Detailed here is one T cell receptor beta chain. These data come from a study of Ad26.COV2.S vaccination and SARS-CoV-2 variants. In the study overall: Ad26.COV2.S was injected intramuscularly once or twice, 56 days apart.

The table came from immunoSEQ multiplex PCR; TCRdb's copy has only in-frame clones and leaves some out. Of about 440,000 clones detected, approximately 88% appear once; the ten largest clones hold around 13%. CDR3 length equals 15 residues. Germline CDR1 SGHNT, CDR2 YYREEE (reference sequence). Trimming shortened V by 4 bases and J by 1 base, and 15 bases separated the two germline ends. Stated treatment: 19 received Ad26.COV2.S at low or high dose, single or two shots; roughly five received placebo; per-sample allocation not given. Material that was analyzed had been drawn on day 63 after the first vaccine or placebo injection.

This specimen consisted of peripheral blood, obtained in a trial of Ad26.COV2.S vaccine versus placebo. J is TRBJ2-7 and V is TRBV5-4; D may be TRBD1 (6 bases). The source is a person between 18 and 59 years old who received the Ad26.COV2.S COVID-19 vaccine or a placebo. The CDR3 nucleotides read TGTGCCAGCAGCCACCGTGACAGGCCATCCTACGAGCAGTACTTC. Amino acid sequence: CASSHRDRPSYEQYF.